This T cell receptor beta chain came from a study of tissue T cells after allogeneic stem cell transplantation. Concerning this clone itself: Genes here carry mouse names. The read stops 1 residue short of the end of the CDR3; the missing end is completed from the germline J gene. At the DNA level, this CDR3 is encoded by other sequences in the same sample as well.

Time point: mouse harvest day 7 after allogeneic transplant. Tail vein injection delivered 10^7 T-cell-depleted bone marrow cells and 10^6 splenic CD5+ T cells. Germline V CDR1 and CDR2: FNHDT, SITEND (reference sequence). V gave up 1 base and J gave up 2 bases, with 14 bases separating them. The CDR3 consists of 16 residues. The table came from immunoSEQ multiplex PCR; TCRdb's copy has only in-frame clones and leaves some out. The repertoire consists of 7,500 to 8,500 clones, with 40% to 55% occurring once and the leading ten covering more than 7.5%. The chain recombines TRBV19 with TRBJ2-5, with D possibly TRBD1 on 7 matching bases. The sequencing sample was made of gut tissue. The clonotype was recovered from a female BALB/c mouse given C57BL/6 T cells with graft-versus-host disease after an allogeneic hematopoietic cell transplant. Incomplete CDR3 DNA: TGTGCCAGCAGTATAAGAGGGGGCGGGCGCCAAGACACCCAGTAC. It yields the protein CASSIRGGGRQDTQY. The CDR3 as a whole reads CASSIRGGGRQDTQYF.